A single sample is the source of the 15 T cell receptor beta chains below, sequenced in a study of T cell changes during pregnancy in multiple sclerosis (dated by TCRdb to about 2019). The library was produced with the immunoSEQ multiplex PCR assay. TCRdb mirrors the immuneACCESS table, restricted to in-frame sequences. Some clones are absent from its copies; in checked studies, under half trace to an unresolved V gene, and the reason for the others is unknown. The sample table shows 100,000 or so clones, and 90% are seen once. Together, the top ten hold under 0.8% of the sample. The sequencing here drew on peripheral blood, taken in the second trimester of pregnancy. The receptors here all came from a female donor in good health, enrolled as a control in a pregnancy study.

The chain carries TRBV5-1 and TRBJ2-3; 7 bases are shared with TRBD2. Unmatched junction bases numbered 11, after V lost 0 bases and J lost 4 bases. This CDR3 spans 17 amino acids. In germline, CDR1 is SGHRS, CDR2 YFSETQ. CDR3 residues: CASSLDGTTRMADTQYF. The CDR3, as DNA: TGCGCCAGCAGCTTGGACGGGACTACCCGAATGGCAGATACGCAGTATTTT.

The chain couples TRBV18 to TRBJ1-3, with 9 positions matching TRBD1. J was trimmed by 0 bases and V by 3 bases; bases with no gene match: 3. Germline V gives CDR1 KGHSH, CDR2 LQKENI. There are 16 residues in the CDR3. This chain's CDR3 is CASSPQGQGSGNTIYF. DNA of the CDR3: TGTGCCAGCTCACCCCAGGGACAGGGCTCTGGAAACACCATATATTTT.

V gene TRBV6-6 combines with J gene TRBJ2-2, with D uncertain. This CDR3 has 11 amino acids. Germline CDR1 MNHNY, CDR2 SVGAGI (reference sequence). Trimming removed 8 bases at V and 5 bases at J, with 6 bases between. The CDR3 protein is CASSKTGELFF. CDR3 bases: TGTGCCAGCTCCAAAACCGGGGAGCTGTTTTTT.

The V and J genes are TRBV21-1 and TRBJ1-5. TRBV21-1 is shown as a pseudogene. The CDR3 length is 15 residues. The CDR3 region is CASIFPEGCGQPQHF. The CDR3 region has the DNA TGTGCCAGCATTTTTCCTGAGGGTTGCGGTCAGCCCCAGCATTTT.

The chain employs TRBV27 and TRBJ2-7; tentative D call: TRBD2 (6 bases). This CDR3 is built from 18 residues. In germline, CDR1 is MNHEY, CDR2 SMNVEV (reference sequence). Trimming took 5 bases from V and 6 from J, leaving 29 bases between them. CDR3 coding DNA: TGTGCCAGCAGTCAGATGGTGGGGGGACCCCCTACGGCCGCCGAGCAGTACTTC. Protein sequence: CASSQMVGGPPTAAEQYF.

The V gene is TRBV7-6, the J gene TRBJ2-6, with 7 bases matching TRBD2. Germline values: CDR1 SGHVS, CDR2 FNYEAQ. There are 19 residues in the CDR3. Trimming took 2 bases from V and 0 from J; bases not matched to a gene: 10. This CDR3 reads CASSLSPSGLSSGANVLTF. CDR3 DNA sequence: TGTGCCAGCAGCTTATCGCCTAGCGGTCTTAGCTCTGGGGCCAACGTCCTGACTTTC.

The chain couples TRBV10-3 to TRBJ2-3; D is undetermined. Germline V gene sequence: CDR1 ENHRY, CDR2 SYGVKD. This CDR3 is built from 13 residues. The ends were cut back, 7 bases at V and 0 bases at J, with 8 bases in the middle. The CDR3 bases are TGTGCCATCACGGCAGCGAGCACAGATACGCAGTATTTT. Protein: CAITAASTDTQYF.

The genes are TRBV6-6 and TRBJ2-6, with a tentative D call TRBD2 (6 bases). The CDR3 extends over 15 amino acids. V was cut by 8 bases and J by 4 bases, with 15 bases left in between. The germline CDR1 and CDR2 sequences are MNHNY and SVGAGI (reference sequence). The CDR3 DNA reads TGTGCCAGCTGCGGGGTAGTTGGCGGGGCCAACGTCCTGACTTTC. The encoded protein is CASCGVVGGANVLTF.

This chain connects TRBV5-1 to TRBJ1-2; D may be TRBD1 (5 bases). This CDR3 comprises 14 residues. Germline V gene data show CDR1 as SGHRS and CDR2 as YFSETQ. The V end lost 7 bases, the J end lost 6 bases, and 19 bases lay between the germline ends. Here the CDR3 reads CASGRVDGNDGYTF. Written as DNA, the CDR3 is TGCGCCAGCGGCAGGGTGGACGGCAACGATGGCTACACCTTC.

J is TRBJ1-1 and V is TRBV15, with D maybe TRBD1 (5 bases). V lost 1 base, J lost 11 bases, and 14 bases lay in between. Germline V CDR1 and CDR2: LNHNV, YYDKDF (reference sequence). The CDR3 is 13 amino acids. CDR3 bases: TGTGCCACCAGCAGAGCCACAGGAGTCGGGGCTTTCTTT. This gives the protein CATSRATGVGAFF.

V gene TRBV25-1 combines with J gene TRBJ1-2; 7 bases are a match to TRBD1. The CDR3 runs 14 residues. Trimming removed 3 bases from V and 1 base from J; junction bases left unmatched: 2. Germline assignment: CDR1 MGHDK and CDR2 SYGVNS. The CDR3 is CASSEGDSNYGYTF. The CDR3 nucleotides read TGTGCCAGCAGTGAGGGGGACAGTAACTATGGCTACACCTTC.

The J gene is TRBJ2-5, the V gene TRBV2, with D tentatively TRBD2 (6 bases). V was cut by 10 bases and J by 2 bases, with 14 bases left in between. Germline V gives CDR1 SNHLY, CDR2 FYNNEI. This CDR3 contains 13 residues. The CDR3 loop is CATGRDSQETQYF. DNA for the CDR3: TGTGCCACCGGCCGGGACTCACAAGAGACCCAGTACTTC. Full variable domain (remainder filled in from reference TRBV2 and TRBJ2-5): EPEVTQTPSHQVTQMGQEVILRCVPISNHLYFYWYRQILGQKVEFLVSFYNNEISEKSEIFDDQFSVERPDGSNFTLKIRSTKLEDSAMYFCATGRDSQETQYFGPGTRLLVL.

The chain employs TRBV27 and TRBJ1-3; TRBD1 might be the D (6 bases). The CDR3 spans 16 residues. With 5 bases removed from V and 0 bases from J, the gap between germline ends came to 14 bases. The germline CDR1 and CDR2 sequences are MNHEY and SMNVEV (reference sequence). The CDR3 loop reads CASSPSGTHSGNTIYF. CDR3 sequence (DNA): TGTGCCAGCAGTCCCTCCGGGACACACTCTGGAAACACCATATATTTT.

This clone occurred a few times. The V and J genes are TRBV6-1 and TRBJ1-2; 7 positions match TRBD1. There are 15 residues in the CDR3. V was clipped by 6 bases and J by 3 bases; unmatched bases: 10. Germline V gene lookup returns CDR1 MNHNS and CDR2 SASEGT. The CDR3 nucleotides read TGTGCCAGCAGCTTCGATCCCGACAGGGACTATGGCTACACCTTC. This sequence encodes CASSFDPDRDYGYTF.

The chain links TRBV6-5 to TRBJ1-1; no clear D gene. The CDR3 is 11 residues long. The germline V gene has CDR1 MNHEY and CDR2 SVGAGI. V lost 5 bases to trimming and J lost 7 bases, with 8 bases between them. CDR3 DNA sequence: TGTGCCAGCAGTCGAGAAGATGAAGCTTTCTTT. Translated: CASSREDEAFF.